This record looks at one TCR beta chain sequence and its context. Generated by immunoSEQ multiplex PCR, the TCRdb table keeps only in-frame clones and is missing some. The table lists 100,000 to 150,000 clones, approximately 88% of them singletons. The CDR3 has 17 amino acids. V dropped 1 base and J dropped 5 bases, with 18 bases sitting between them. Germline values: CDR1 SEHNR, CDR2 FQNEAQ (reference sequence). This sample was included in a study of blood T cell repertoires in COVID-19. About the study: PBMCs, B-cell-depleted T cells, or T cells were the source of the cDNA or gDNA that made up the material.

The source material was peripheral blood. The genes are TRBV7-9 and TRBJ1-5; possible D gene TRBD1, 6 bases. The clonotype originates from a man in his fifties or sixties with acute or convalescent COVID-19. The CDR3 nucleotides are TGTGCCAGCAGCTTAGTTACGGACGACAGGAATGATCAGCCCCAGCATTTT. Its protein is CASSLVTDDRNDQPQHF.